The 22 T cell receptor beta chains reported below all come from one sample, sequenced in a study of shared clonotypes between healthy human individuals (dated by TCRdb to 2020 to 2021). Library preparation was by the immunoSEQ multiplex PCR assay. This immuneACCESS table, as held by TCRdb, lists in-frame sequences with V and J called but not all clones. Of the missing ones, under half trace to an unresolved V gene in checked studies; the others have no known cause. In this sample the table shows millions of clones, about 95% of which occur a single time. The ten largest clones take up about 0.13% of the sample. The sample taken for sequencing was naive CD4+ T cells sorted from blood. This specimen's cell subset or site label, per the study, means: CD45RA+ positively selected. Every receptor here comes from a man between 18 and 29 years old in good health.

This sequence joins TRBV30 and TRBJ1-3; D perhaps matches TRBD1 (5 bases). The CDR3 is 16 residues long. The germline V gene encodes CDR1 GTSNPN and CDR2 SVGIG (reference sequence). V dropped 4 bases and J dropped 4 bases, with 20 bases sitting between them. The CDR3 region has the DNA TGTGCCTGGATCGCGGCAGGGATGTTGAAAGGAAACACCATATATTTT. It encodes CAWIAAGMLKGNTIYF.

This clone was seen ten or more times. CDR3 region: CASSPVGGSYNSPLHF. The CDR3 nucleotides read TGTGCCAGCTCACCAGTGGGGGGATCCTATAATTCACCCCTCCACTTT. The V gene is TRBV18, the J gene TRBJ1-6; possible D gene TRBD1, 5 bases. CDR3 length equals 16 residues. Germline V gives CDR1 KGHSH, CDR2 LQKENI. The V and J ends lost 2 bases and 1 base respectively, with 9 bases between them.

This chain links TRBV21-1 with TRBJ2-7; TRBD2 reflects the table's D call only, with no check against the DNA. TRBV21-1 is marked as a pseudogene. This CDR3 has 13 amino acids. CDR3 in DNA: TGTGCCACACAAGGCGGGGCCCCCTACGAGCAGTACTTC. As protein: CATQGGAPYEQYF.

The chain is built from TRBV7-2 and TRBJ2-1; D might be TRBD1 (6 bases). Trimming shortened V by 3 bases and J by 7 bases, and 13 bases separated the two germline ends. Germline lookup yields CDR1 SGHTA and CDR2 FQGNSA. CDR3 length: 14 amino acids. The CDR3 nucleotides read TGTGCCAGCAGCTTGTACAGGGTTGAAAATGAGCAGTTCTTC. The encoded protein is CASSLYRVENEQFF.

A note on this clone: The same CDR3 can be traced to other DNA sequences in this sample. The chain employs TRBV9 and TRBJ2-7; D possibly corresponds to TRBD2 (5 bases). The V gene lost 3 bases and the J gene lost 3 bases, with 7 bases spanning the gap. The CDR3 consists of 12 residues. Germline values: CDR1 SGDLS, CDR2 YYNGEE. The CDR3 sequence: CASSGRGYEQYF. The CDR3 bases are TGTGCCAGCAGCGGACGGGGCTACGAGCAGTACTTC.

This clone was seen more than once but under ten times. The V and J genes are TRBV2 and TRBJ1-6; D not certain. CDR1 and CDR2 from the germline V gene are SNHLY and FYNNEI. V lost 4 bases, J lost 6 bases, and 10 bases lay in between. This CDR3 is 14 amino acids long. CDR3: CASSGNLPNSPLHF. The CDR3 nucleotides are TGTGCCAGCAGTGGAAATCTCCCTAATTCACCCCTCCACTTT.

CDR3 region: CASSQSGRASTDTQYF. DNA of the CDR3: TGTGCCAGCAGCCAAAGCGGTCGTGCTAGCACAGATACGCAGTATTTT. The chain employs TRBV5-4 and TRBJ2-3; weak D call: TRBD2 (5 bases). Between the trimmed V and J ends, which lost 4 bases and 0 bases, there was a span of 15 bases. Per germline, CDR1 SGHNT and CDR2 YYREEE (reference sequence). This CDR3 comprises 16 residues.

This rearrangement joins TRBV27 to TRBJ2-7, with no clear D. V lost 0 bases and J lost 2, with 5 bases in between. Germline CDR1 is MNHEY and CDR2 is SMNVEV (reference sequence). This CDR3 has 13 residues. CDR3 in DNA: TGTGCCAGCAGTTTATCCAAGGCCTACGAGCAGTACTTC. It specifies CASSLSKAYEQYF.

The V and J genes are TRBV6-6 and TRBJ1-5; 10 nucleotides agree with TRBD1. This CDR3 is 14 amino acids long. The germline CDR1 and CDR2 sequences are MNHNY and SVGAGI (reference sequence). V gave up 5 bases and J gave up 7 bases; unmatched junction bases: 5. The DNA of the CDR3 is TGTGCCAGCAGTACCGGGACAGGGGAACAGCCCCAGCATTTT. Protein product: CASSTGTGEQPQHF.

The V call is TRBV18, the J call TRBJ2-7, with D tentatively TRBD1 or TRBD2 (7 bases each). Germline V gene sequence: CDR1 KGHSH, CDR2 LQKENI. The length of the CDR3 is 14 residues. V was trimmed by 1 base and J by 6 bases, leaving 13 bases between them. The CDR3 DNA follows: TGTGCCAGCTCACCACAGACAGGGAGGGGCGAGCAGTACTTC. Translating gives CASSPQTGRGEQYF.

The rearrangement links TRBV5-1 to TRBJ1-2, with 10 bases identical to TRBD1. The CDR3 spans 15 residues. Germline CDR1 is SGHRS and CDR2 is YFSETQ. V lost 1 base, J lost 4 bases, and 4 bases stayed unmatched. CDR3 loop: CASSLPTGGGYGYTF. For the CDR3, the DNA is TGCGCCAGCAGCTTGCCGACAGGGGGCGGCTATGGCTACACCTTC.

The rearrangement uses TRBV5-4 and TRBJ2-7; a weak D match, TRBD2 (5 bases). The CDR3 has 14 residues. Germline V gives CDR1 SGHNT, CDR2 YYREEE (reference sequence). Trimming removed 4 bases at V and 2 bases at J, with 13 bases between. CDR3 region: CASSPIGSPYEQYF. CDR3 sequence (DNA): TGTGCCAGCAGCCCTATTGGGAGTCCCTACGAGCAGTACTTC.

This rearrangement joins TRBV28 to TRBJ2-5; D ambiguous. The CDR3 covers 15 residues. Germline values: CDR1 MDHEN, CDR2 SYDVKM. The V and J ends lost 7 bases and 2 bases respectively, with 17 bases between them. The CDR3 bases are TGTGCCAGCAACACGGCCACCCCTGAGCAAGAGACCCAGTACTTC. Its translation is CASNTATPEQETQYF. The full variable domain, its missing parts supplied by reference TRBV28 and TRBJ2-5, is DVKVTQSSRYLVKRTGEKVFLECVQDMDHENMFWYRQDPGLGLRLIYFSYDVKMKEKGDIPEGYSVSREKKERFSLILESASTNQTSMYLCASNTATPEQETQYFGPGTRLLVL.

V usage is TRBV7-2 and J usage is TRBJ2-7; D may be TRBD1 or TRBD2 (5 bases each). The CDR3 runs to 16 residues. V shed 5 bases and J shed 0 bases, with 17 bases lying between them. Germline assignment: CDR1 SGHTA and CDR2 FQGNSA. Here the CDR3 DNA reads TGTGCCAGCAGCCCTGGGACGGTCTTGAGCTCCTACGAGCAGTACTTC. It specifies CASSPGTVLSSYEQYF. The complete variable domain, with remaining parts taken from reference TRBV7-2 and TRBJ2-7, reads GAGVSQSPSNKVTEKGKDVELRCDPISGHTALYWYRQSLGQGLEFLIYFQGNSAPDKSGLPSDRFSAERTGGSVSTLTIQRTQQEDSAVYLCASSPGTVLSSYEQYFGPGTRLTVT.

The V gene is TRBV5-1, the J gene TRBJ1-3, with D uncertain. Germline V gives CDR1 SGHRS, CDR2 YFSETQ. Trimming removed 0 bases at V and 9 bases at J, with 7 bases between. The CDR3 loop spans 12 amino acids. CDR3 amino acids: CASSLGQTTIYF. The CDR3 nucleotides read TGCGCCAGCAGCTTGGGGCAGACCACCATATATTTT.

This clone appeared a few times. A clone one base away is much larger, so this may be a read error. J is TRBJ2-2 and V is TRBV27, with a tentative D call TRBD2 (6 bases). V lost 5 bases and J lost 6, with 16 bases in between. Germline V lookup: CDR1 MNHEY, CDR2 SMNVEV (reference sequence). The CDR3 is made up of 15 amino acids. The CDR3 spells CASSVNGGRAGELFF. In DNA, the CDR3 is TGTGCCAGCAGTGTAAACGGGGGTAGAGCCGGGGAGCTGTTTTTT.

The chain has TRBV5-1 and TRBJ1-2; 7 nucleotides agree with TRBD1. There are 14 residues in the CDR3. The ends lost 5 bases at V and 5 bases at J; junction bases unmatched: 9. The V gene's germline CDR1 is SGHRS and CDR2 YFSETQ. The CDR3 reads CASSSLGQSYGYTF. DNA for the CDR3: TGCGCCAGCAGTTCCTTGGGACAGTCTTATGGCTACACCTTC.

V and J are TRBV5-1 and TRBJ2-7; possibly TRBD1 for D (5 bases). The V gene lost 6 bases and the J gene lost 6 bases, with 19 bases spanning the gap. The germline V gene has CDR1 SGHRS and CDR2 YFSETQ. This CDR3 comprises 14 residues. CDR3 nucleotides: TGCGCCAGCAACCAGGGCAGTGCAAGGGGCGAGCAGTACTTC. This gives the protein CASNQGSARGEQYF.

The rearrangement uses TRBV19 and TRBJ1-1; D remains ambiguous. Per the germline V gene, CDR1 is LNHDA and CDR2 is SQIVND (reference sequence). This CDR3 is built from 15 residues. The germline V and J ends were trimmed by 7 bases and 0 bases, with 15 bases remaining between them. In nucleotides, the CDR3 is TGTGCCAGTACCCGGGTCGGGCCCTTGAACACTGAAGCTTTCTTT. Encoded protein: CASTRVGPLNTEAFF.

Only one count was recorded for this clone. This may arise from a read error, as a much more abundant clone is one base away. Other nucleotide sequences from this sample produce the same CDR3. The chain joins TRBV5-6 to TRBJ2-7; TRBD1 might be the D (6 bases). The V end lost 1 base, the J end lost 2 bases, and 7 bases lay between the germline ends. The germline gives CDR1 SGHDT, CDR2 YYEEEE. This CDR3 has 13 residues. This chain's CDR3 is CASSLTGTYEQYF. The CDR3, as DNA: TGTGCCAGCAGCTTGACAGGGACCTACGAGCAGTACTTC.

This sequence joins TRBV18 and TRBJ2-3; D gene ambiguous. Germline loops: CDR1 KGHSH, CDR2 LQKENI. V lost 4 bases to trimming and J lost 0 bases, with 14 bases between them. The CDR3 contains 16 residues. The CDR3 bases are TGTGCCAGCTCACTAATGACCCTCACTAGCACAGATACGCAGTATTTT. This encodes CASSLMTLTSTDTQYF.

This chain uses TRBV7-2 with TRBJ1-1; D remains unclear. V dropped 2 bases and J dropped 4 bases, with 11 bases sitting between them. This CDR3 spans 14 amino acids. Per the germline V gene, CDR1 is SGHTA and CDR2 is FQGNSA. CDR3 bases: TGTGCCAGCAGCTTATGGGAGGCGGGCACTGAAGCTTTCTTT. Residues: CASSLWEAGTEAFF.